The 29 T cell receptor beta chains below all came from one sample that was sequenced in a study of T cells after yellow fever vaccination. TCRdb processed the 5' RACE reads anew with MiXCR; each CDR3 protein has one entry. Seen here are about 400,000 distinct CDR3 sequences, about 6% observed once, and the top ten hold 15%. Sequenced here: PBMCs, sampled 5 days after the yellow fever booster vaccination. The receptors shown here come from a man aged 25-40 years who received the YFV17D yellow fever vaccine.

CDR3 sequence reads: CSAREGRGTNEKLFF. The CDR3, as DNA: TGCAGTGCTAGAGAGGGGCGCGGGACTAATGAAAAACTGTTTTTT. The rearrangement links TRBV20-1 to TRBJ1-4, with D possibly being TRBD1 (5 bases). Trimming took 0 bases from V and 2 from J, leaving 10 bases between them. The CDR3 runs to 15 residues. Germline loops: CDR1 DFQATT, CDR2 SNEGSKA (reference sequence).

This chain's CDR3 is CSARGLAGRGSYEQYF. CDR3 bases: TGCAGTGCTAGAGGCCTAGCGGGAAGAGGGTCCTACGAGCAGTACTTC. J is TRBJ2-7 and V is TRBV20-1, with 9 nucleotides matching TRBD2. This CDR3 has 16 residues. V shed 1 base and J 1 base; nucleotides not matched to a gene: 8. Germline V gene sequence: CDR1 DFQATT, CDR2 SNEGSKA (reference sequence).

CDR3 residues: CASSRRNGRNEQYF. The CDR3 DNA sequence: TGCGCCAGCTCCAGACGGAACGGGAGGAACGAGCAGTACTTC. The V gene is TRBV4-3, the J gene TRBJ2-7, with 7 bases lining up with TRBD2. The CDR3 runs 14 residues. V shed 8 bases, J shed 5 bases, and the junction held 12 bases outside the gene matches. The germline V gene encodes CDR1 LGHNA and CDR2 YSLEER.

The table lists this clonotype with a few counts. The CDR3 region has the DNA TGTGCCAGCAGCACCACGGGACTAGCGGGAGTAAACATTCAGTACTTC. This codes for CASSTTGLAGVNIQYF. V usage is TRBV7-9 and J usage is TRBJ2-4, with 14 bases aligning to TRBD2. Germline V gives CDR1 SEHNR, CDR2 FQNEAQ (reference sequence). The trim removed 5 bases at V and 6 bases at J, leaving 6 bases unmatched. The CDR3 is made up of 16 amino acids.

This clonotype was counted many times. The rearrangement links TRBV12-3 or TRBV12-4 to TRBJ2-7; D may match TRBD1 or TRBD2 (5 bases each). The CDR3 length is 14 residues. The V and J ends lost 3 bases and 5 bases respectively, with 14 bases between them. The CDR3 spells CASSFWGSGDEQYF. The CDR3, as DNA: TGTGCCAGCAGTTTTTGGGGGAGTGGGGACGAGCAGTACTTC.

This clonotype occurred many times. This chain connects TRBV15 to TRBJ2-5; D is possibly TRBD1 or TRBD2 (5 bases each). V was cut by 0 bases and J by 7 bases, with 15 bases left in between. Germline V gene lookup returns CDR1 LNHNV and CDR2 YYDKDF (reference sequence). The CDR3 has 15 amino acids. The CDR3 coding sequence is TGTGCCACCAGCAGAGATGGGACGGCATTGCGGACCCAGTACTTC. It encodes CATSRDGTALRTQYF.

This clonotype came up many times. The V gene is TRBV19, the J gene TRBJ2-7; 8 bases agree with TRBD2. Germline CDR1 and CDR2: LNHDA and SQIVND (reference sequence). Trimming cost V 6 bases and J 7 bases; bases outside gene matches: 8. The CDR3 totals 13 residues. CDR3: CASRRAGAGEQYF. DNA for the CDR3: TGTGCCAGTAGGAGAGCGGGAGCTGGGGAGCAGTACTTC.

The chain links TRBV4-2 to TRBJ2-7; D might be TRBD2 (6 bases). V was shortened by 4 bases and J by 0 bases, with 19 bases between the two germline ends. Germline CDR1 LGHNA, CDR2 YNFKEQ. The CDR3 runs 17 residues. CDR3 loop: CASSPETTGGTSYEQYF. DNA of the CDR3: TGTGCCAGCAGCCCGGAGACGACTGGCGGGACCTCCTACGAGCAGTACTTC.

In regard to this clonotype: A much more abundant neighbour one base away suggests this may be a read error. The rearrangement links TRBV12-3 or TRBV12-4 to TRBJ2-5, with D hard to call. The CDR3 extends over 13 amino acids. V lost 10 bases and J 5 bases, leaving 17 bases between the germline ends. The CDR3 is CATMLGDRETQYF. The DNA of the CDR3 is TGTGCCACCATGCTGGGCGACCGCGAGACCCAGTACTTC.

The rearrangement joins TRBV28 to TRBJ2-1, with a weak D call TRBD1 (6 bases). V dropped 8 bases and J dropped 6 bases, with 14 bases sitting between them. This CDR3 spans 13 amino acids. Looked up from germline, CDR1 is MDHEN and CDR2 is SYDVKM. The CDR3 is CASQGQLGNEQFF. In DNA form, the CDR3 reads TGTGCCAGCCAGGGACAATTGGGCAATGAGCAGTTCTTC.

In this sample, this clonotype turned up a few times. The gene calls are TRBV24-1 and TRBJ2-7; unclear D gene. Germline V CDR1 and CDR2: KGHDR, SFDVKD. This CDR3 region has 12 residues. V shed 7 bases and J shed 3 bases, with 9 bases lying between them. CDR3 nucleotide sequence: TGTGCCACCAGCGCTTACGGCTACGAGCAGTACTTC. Translating it yields CATSAYGYEQYF.

This clonotype was counted a few times. The rearrangement links TRBV12-3 or TRBV12-4 to TRBJ2-6; 10 bases match TRBD1. The length of the CDR3 is 17 residues. V lost 6 bases and J lost 0; bases outside the gene matches: 5. The CDR3 DNA follows: TGTGCCAGCAGCCCGGGACAGGGGCGCTCTGGGGCCAACGTCCTGACTTTC. Translation gives CASSPGQGRSGANVLTF.

This clonotype was detected many times. This chain uses TRBV7-9 with TRBJ2-7, with TRBD1 matching over 9 bases. V was pared by 5 bases and J by 6 bases, with 11 bases of the junction left unmatched. Per the germline V gene, CDR1 is SEHNR and CDR2 is FQNEAQ (reference sequence). This CDR3 is built from 15 residues. CDR3 region: CASSPQGTGFSEQYF. Written as DNA, the CDR3 is TGTGCCAGCAGCCCTCAGGGGACAGGGTTTTCCGAGCAGTACTTC.

V usage is TRBV5-6 and J usage is TRBJ2-1, with TRBD1 matching 8 bases. Germline lookup yields CDR1 SGHDT and CDR2 YYEEEE. The CDR3 is 16 amino acids. The J segment lost 14 bases and the V segment lost 4 bases, leaving 20 bases of the junction unmatched. The CDR3 protein is CASSPKRVTGATREFF. CDR3 coding DNA: TGTGCCAGCAGCCCGAAACGGGTGACAGGGGCTACGCGTGAGTTCTTC.

This clonotype was seen repeatedly, ten times or more. The V call is TRBV27, the J call TRBJ2-5; a weak D match, TRBD1 (5 bases). CDR1 is MNHEY and CDR2 is SMNVEV in the germline V gene (reference sequence). CDR3 length equals 14 residues. Trimming removed 3 bases from V and 2 bases from J, with 10 bases in between. This CDR3 reads CASSFVGRQETQYF. The CDR3, as DNA: TGTGCCAGCAGTTTTGTGGGGCGACAAGAGACCCAGTACTTC.

At least ten counts were recorded for this clonotype. The chain couples TRBV7-2 to TRBJ2-5; TRBD2 aligns across 7 bases. Per the germline V gene, CDR1 is SGHTA and CDR2 is FQGNSA. This CDR3 has 13 residues. V dropped 8 bases and J dropped 3; count of bases not matched to a gene: 6. The CDR3 DNA is TGTGCCAGCGGCCGCGGGAGTAAAGAGACCCAGTACTTC. This encodes CASGRGSKETQYF. The whole variable domain, filled in from reference TRBV7-2 and TRBJ2-5, reads GAGVSQSPSNKVTEKGKDVELRCDPISGHTALYWYRQSLGQGLEFLIYFQGNSAPDKSGLPSDRFSAERTGGSVSTLTIQRTQQEDSAVYLCASGRGSKETQYFGPGTRLLVL.

A few counts support this clonotype. This sequence joins TRBV5-4 and TRBJ2-3; D is uncertain. The germline V gene encodes CDR1 SGHNT and CDR2 YYREEE (reference sequence). Deletions cut 4 bases from V and 6 bases from J, with 15 bases between. The CDR3 spans 14 residues. CDR3 DNA sequence: TGTGCCAGCAGCCCCCAAGTTACGAGGGATACGCAGTATTTT. This gives the protein CASSPQVTRDTQYF.

This clonotype has only a few counts. This sequence joins TRBV20-1 and TRBJ2-7; D perhaps matches TRBD1 (6 bases). CDR1 DFQATT and CDR2 SNEGSKA come from the germline V gene (reference sequence). Trimming pared 5 bases from V and 3 bases from J, leaving 14 bases between. The CDR3 runs 13 residues. The CDR3, as DNA: TGCAGTGCTTGCCGGACAGAGTGCTACGAGCAGTACTTC. It codes for CSACRTECYEQYF.

This clonotype was counted ten times or more. The CDR3 sequence: CASSPGVAGAYEQYF. CDR3 DNA sequence: TGTGCCAGCAGCCCGGGTGTGGCGGGAGCCTACGAGCAGTACTTC. This sequence joins TRBV28 and TRBJ2-7; TRBD2 agrees at 7 bases. V lost 6 bases and J lost 2; bases outside the gene matches: 10. The CDR3 is 15 residues long. Germline V gives CDR1 MDHEN, CDR2 SYDVKM. The full variable domain, completed using reference TRBV28 and TRBJ2-7, is DVKVTQSSRYLVKRTGEKVFLECVQDMDHENMFWYRQDPGLGLRLIYFSYDVKMKEKGDIPEGYSVSREKKERFSLILESASTNQTSMYLCASSPGVAGAYEQYFGPGTRLTVT.

This clonotype showed up many times. This chain links TRBV7-9 with TRBJ1-4; D call uncertain. Germline V gene data show CDR1 as SEHNR and CDR2 as FQNEAQ (reference sequence). Trimming removed 5 bases at V and 2 bases at J, with 15 bases between. The CDR3 totals 16 residues. In DNA, the CDR3 is TGTGCCAGCAGCCCCGATAGGAGGGTCACTAATGAAAAACTGTTTTTT. This encodes CASSPDRRVTNEKLFF.

In its sample, this clonotype was seen a few times. V and J are TRBV6-5 and TRBJ1-5, with 10 positions matching TRBD1. This CDR3 contains 16 residues. Germline CDR1 reads MNHEY; CDR2 reads SVGAGI. Trimming at V came to 0 bases and at J to 4 bases, leaving 3 bases not matched to a gene. The CDR3: CASSYSGTGVNQPQHF. As DNA, the CDR3 is TGTGCCAGCAGTTACTCCGGGACAGGGGTTAATCAGCCCCAGCATTTT.

This clonotype was found many times. V gene TRBV7-2 combines with J gene TRBJ2-3, with 7 bases fitting TRBD2. J was trimmed by 4 bases and V by 5 bases; bases with no gene match: 9. The CDR3 has 15 residues. Germline V gene lookup returns CDR1 SGHTA and CDR2 FQGNSA. CDR3 protein: CASSLGTTDSDTQYF. In DNA form, the CDR3 reads TGTGCCAGCAGCCTCGGGACTACCGATTCAGATACGCAGTATTTT.

This clonotype was observed a few times. The gene calls are TRBV28 and TRBJ2-3; 12 nucleotides agree with TRBD1. The CDR3 contains 15 residues. Germline V gene lookup returns CDR1 MDHEN and CDR2 SYDVKM. The trim removed 3 bases at V and 6 bases at J, leaving 4 bases unmatched. CDR3 amino acids: CASSFGTGGVDTQYF. The CDR3 DNA is TGTGCCAGCAGTTTCGGGACAGGGGGCGTCGATACGCAGTATTTT.

The table lists this clonotype with a few counts. The chain joins TRBV7-9 to TRBJ2-1, with 7 bases identical to TRBD2. The CDR3 length is 17 residues. Unmatched junction bases numbered 11, after V lost 5 bases and J lost 1 base. Germline CDR1 SEHNR, CDR2 FQNEAQ (reference sequence). Written as DNA, the CDR3 is TGTGCCAGCAGCCAATCCCGAGCGGGGATATCCTACAATGAGCAGTTCTTC. Its translation: CASSQSRAGISYNEQFF. The full variable domain, rest sourced from reference TRBV7-9 and TRBJ2-1, is DTGVSQNPRHKITKRGQNVTFRCDPISEHNRLYWYRQTLGQGPEFLTYFQNEAQLEKSRLLSDRFSAERPKGSFSTLEIQRTEQGDSAMYLCASSQSRAGISYNEQFFGPGTRLTVL.

This clonotype has ten or more counts. The J gene is TRBJ2-1, the V gene TRBV20-1; D may be TRBD1 (6 bases). The CDR3 is made up of 14 amino acids. V was shortened by 2 bases and J by 4 bases, with 12 bases between the two germline ends. Germline lookup yields CDR1 DFQATT and CDR2 SNEGSKA (reference sequence). The CDR3 loop reads CSARLRTEYNEQFF. DNA of the CDR3: TGCAGTGCTAGACTTCGGACAGAATACAATGAGCAGTTCTTC.

The V call is TRBV30, the J call TRBJ2-1; 9 bases match TRBD2. The CDR3 contains 16 residues. V shed 1 base, J shed 3 bases, and the junction held 7 bases outside the gene matches. Per germline, CDR1 GTSNPN and CDR2 SVGIG (reference sequence). The CDR3 coding sequence is TGTGCCTGGAGTGGATCCGGGACTAGCAGCTACAATGAGCAGTTCTTC. Translated: CAWSGSGTSSYNEQFF.

This clonotype has a count of ten or more. The chain couples TRBV20-1 to TRBJ2-7; either TRBD1 or TRBD2 may fit D (6 bases each). The CDR3 is made up of 15 amino acids. Trimming removed 0 bases from V and 7 bases from J, with 19 bases in between. Per germline, CDR1 DFQATT and CDR2 SNEGSKA (reference sequence). The CDR3 protein is CSARDPRGLWGEQYF. The CDR3 nucleotides are TGCAGTGCTAGAGACCCTCGGGGGCTTTGGGGGGAGCAGTACTTC.

The table lists this clonotype with a few counts. The CDR3 is CAISDNPSSNSNQPQHF. The DNA for the CDR3 is TGTGCCATCAGTGATAATCCCTCCAGTAATAGCAATCAGCCCCAGCATTTT. The chain recombines TRBV10-3 with TRBJ1-5; no clear D. The germline V gene encodes CDR1 ENHRY and CDR2 SYGVKD. The V gene lost 3 bases and the J gene lost 0 bases, with 15 bases spanning the gap. The CDR3 has 17 residues.

The rearrangement uses TRBV11-2 and TRBJ2-3; D is ambiguous. This CDR3 spans 15 amino acids. Germline V lookup: CDR1 SGHAT, CDR2 FQNNGV. With 4 bases removed from V and 0 bases from J, the gap between germline ends came to 11 bases. The CDR3 spells CASSSQVGSTDTQYF. In nucleotides, the CDR3 is TGTGCCAGCAGCTCCCAGGTGGGCAGCACAGATACGCAGTATTTT.